This T cell receptor beta chain came from a study of cytomegalovirus exposure and HLA in healthy donors. From germline, CDR1 is SQVTM and CDR2 ANQGSEA. With 3 bases removed from V and 5 bases from J, the gap between germline ends came to 11 bases. The CDR3 covers 12 residues. Remarks on this clone: Its antigen is unknown.

Sequencing used immunoSEQ multiplex PCR; TCRdb keeps in-frame clones, though not all of them. The sample contains 100,000 to 150,000 clones, roughly 89% of which appear only once. Study-level results: As confirmed in vitro, three CMV-associated chains were specific for CMV antigens. It was 164 TCR beta chains that were listed as cytomegalovirus-associated.

The sequencing input was PBMCs. The sequence was obtained from a woman younger than 35 in good health and CMV-seronegative. This rearrangement joins TRBV29-1 to TRBJ2-7; unclear D gene. For the CDR3, the DNA is TGCAGCGTTGAGATGAACAAAGACGAGCAGTACTTC. This codes for CSVEMNKDEQYF.